The rows below give T cell receptor beta chains drawn from one sample of a study of T cells in Graves' hyperthyroidism and ophthalmopathy. TCRdb re-derived calls from the multiplex PCR reads in MiXCR, one entry per CDR3 protein. The sample has 400,000 to 500,000 distinct CDR3 sequences, roughly an eighth seen once. Sequenced material: blood. All receptors derive from a woman younger than 30 with Graves' hyperthyroidism. The CDR3 runs from the conserved cysteine through the conserved F or W. Fields, in order: D gene, V gene, J gene, clone size, CDR3 DNA, CDR3 protein. The D gene is left open where the match is weak. Size is stated for part of the rows, as once, few or many counts, or as a class when the clone is expanded.

>-|TRBV27|TRBJ1-5|-
TGTGCCAGCAGTTTATCCCCTGGACGGGACAATCAGCCCCAGCATTTT
CASSLSPGRDNQPQHF
>-|TRBV6-1|TRBJ1-5|many
TGTGCCAGCAGTGACCCTTCGGCAGGGCGTCAGCCCCAGCATTTT
CASSDPSAGRQPQHF
>-|TRBV27|TRBJ2-7|-
TGTGCCAGCAGTCCCCGATCCAAATACGAGCAGTACTTC
CASSPRSKYEQYF
>-|TRBV18|TRBJ1-4|-
TGTGCCAGCTCAGGCACAGGCACCGTTGACGAAAAACTGTTTTTT
CASSGTGTVDEKLFF
>-|TRBV18|TRBJ1-2|many
TGTGCCAGCTCGCCTCAGGGTGGAGGCTACACCTTC
CASSPQGGGYTF
>TRBD2|TRBV5-8|TRBJ2-5|many
TGTGCCAGCAGCCGCGGAGCGGGAGAAGAAGAGACCCAGTACTTC
CASSRGAGEEETQYF
>-|TRBV11-2|TRBJ1-1|many
TGTGCCAGCAGCTTGACCGACAGCTTTAGCACTGAAGCTTTCTTT
CASSLTDSFSTEAFF
>TRBD1|TRBV9|TRBJ2-1|many
TGTGCCAGCAGCGTAGAGGGACAGGCCTACAATGAGCAGTTCTTC
CASSVEGQAYNEQFF
>-|TRBV30|TRBJ1-5|few
TGTGCCTGGAGTTCCGTGAGCAATCAGCCCCAGCATTTT
CAWSSVSNQPQHF
>TRBD1|TRBV11-2|TRBJ2-2|many
TGTGCCAGCAGCTCCAGGGGGTCCGGGGAGCTGTTTTTT
CASSSRGSGELFF
>-|TRBV28|TRBJ2-5|many
TGTGCCAGCAGTTTAAGATCCGGGGGCAGGGGGATACTACATGAGACCCAGTACTTC
CASSLRSGGRGILHETQYF
>TRBD2|TRBV27|TRBJ2-5|many
TGTGCCAGCAGTTTAGAGGGACTAGCGGGAGGGACCGAGACCCAGTACTTC
CASSLEGLAGGTETQYF
>TRBD2|TRBV14|TRBJ2-4|-
TGTGCCAGCAGCCAAGGACTAGCCCAGGCTTTCGGAAACATTCAGTACTTC
CASSQGLAQAFGNIQYF
>TRBD2|TRBV27|TRBJ2-3|many
TGTGCCAGCAGTTCACTAGCGGTCACAGATACGCAGTATTTT
CASSSLAVTDTQYF
>TRBD1|TRBV7-2|TRBJ2-7|many
TGTGCCAGCAGCTCCGGTAGGGGGACAGGGCGGTACGAGCAGTACTTC
CASSSGRGTGRYEQYF
>-|TRBV6-1|TRBJ1-1|few
TGTGCCAGCAGGGCTGCGGGGAGCACTGAAGCTTTCTTT
CASRAAGSTEAFF
>-|TRBV12-3/TRBV12-4|TRBJ1-2|many
TGTGCCAGCAGTTTAGGCAGTCGCTACACCTTC
CASSLGSRYTF
>-|TRBV20-1|TRBJ2-5|-
TGCAGTGCTAGGGACACCCAAGAGACCCAGTACTTC
CSARDTQETQYF
>-|TRBV6-2/TRBV6-3|TRBJ2-1|many
TGTGCCAGCAGTTACCGGGTCCAACAGTTCTTC
CASSYRVQQFF
>-|TRBV12-3/TRBV12-4|TRBJ1-4|few
TGTGCCAGCAGTACCGGGGCAACTAATGAAAAACTGTTTTTT
CASSTGATNEKLFF
>TRBD2|TRBV3-1|TRBJ2-5|many
TGTGCCAGCAGCCAAGGGGGGGGAGGGCCACAAGAGACCCAGTACTTC
CASSQGGGGPQETQYF
>-|TRBV4-1|TRBJ2-3|many
TGCGCCAGCAGCCTAACAACGACTAGTAAAGATACGCAGTATTTT
CASSLTTTSKDTQYF
>-|TRBV10-3|TRBJ2-4|few
-
CAISDSGEETQYFGPGGAKNIQYF
>-|TRBV12-3/TRBV12-4|TRBJ2-7|many
TGTGCCAGCAGTTCTGGGGACCCGGGCGAGCAGTACTTC
CASSSGDPGEQYF
>TRBD2|TRBV6-1|TRBJ2-2|few
TGTGCCAGCAGTTTCTACGCCGGGACTAGCGGGAGGGGGAACACCGGGGAGCTGTTTTTT
CASSFYAGTSGRGNTGELFF
>TRBD1|TRBV30|TRBJ1-1|once
TGTGCCTGGAAACTAGACGTGATTTACCGGGACAGGGGGCGCAACACTGAAGCTTTCTTT
CAWKLDVIYRDRGRNTEAFF
>TRBD1|TRBV28|TRBJ1-2|many
TGTGCCAGCAGTTACGGGGGCGGACAGGGGAGGAATGGCTACACCTTC
CASSYGGGQGRNGYTF
>-|TRBV20-1|TRBJ2-7|many
TGCAGTGGAACCGGGACCGCCGGCTACGAGCAGTACTTC
CSGTGTAGYEQYF
>-|TRBV7-2|TRBJ2-7|many
TGTGCCAGCAGCTTACACGGGGGACCCTACGAGCAGTACTTC
CASSLHGGPYEQYF
>-|TRBV7-2|TRBJ2-7|many
TGTGCCAGCAGCTTAGATCGGGCCCGTTCCTACGAGCAGTACTTC
CASSLDRARSYEQYF
>-|TRBV20-1|TRBJ1-6|many
TGCAGTGCTAGAGATTGGAAAGGGTTGAATTCACCCCTCCACTTT
CSARDWKGLNSPLHF
>TRBD2|TRBV3-1|TRBJ2-2|few
TGTGCCAGCAGCTCGGGGACTAGCGGAACCGGGGAGCTGTTTTTT
CASSSGTSGTGELFF
>-|TRBV3-1|TRBJ2-5|many
TGTGCCAGCAGCCAAGATAAGGCCGGAAAGTACTTC
CASSQDKAGKYF
>TRBD2|TRBV5-1|TRBJ2-1|many
TGCGCCAGCAGCTTGGCAAGGACTAGCGGCCATGAGCAGTTCTTC
CASSLARTSGHEQFF
>-|TRBV20-1|TRBJ2-7|many
TGCAGTGCTGGAGACGGCTACGAGCAGTACTTC
CSAGDGYEQYF
>-|TRBV7-9|TRBJ1-2|many
TGTGCCAGCAGCGCGGTACCATATGGCTACACCTTC
CASSAVPYGYTF
>-|TRBV19|TRBJ1-1|few
TGTGCCAGTAAACCTTACGGGGGCACTGAAGCTTTCTTT
CASKPYGGTEAFF
>-|TRBV7-3|TRBJ1-1|many
TGTGCCAGCAGCTTATCGGCCGCGAACACTGAAGCTTTCTTT
CASSLSAANTEAFF
>-|TRBV10-3|TRBJ2-2|-
TGTGCCATCAGTGAGTCAAGGGGCGGCACCGGGGAGCTGTTTTTT
CAISESRGGTGELFF
>TRBD1|TRBV30|TRBJ1-6|-
TGTGCCTACTCGGACAGGGGGCTCAATTCACCCCTCCACTTT
CAYSDRGLNSPLHF
>TRBD2|TRBV28|TRBJ2-5|many
TGTGCCAGCAGTTTCGGGACTAGAGTCCAAGAGACCCAGTACTTC
CASSFGTRVQETQYF
>TRBD1|TRBV18|TRBJ1-2|many
TGTGCCAGCTCACCACCAGGGGGCAGCTATGGCTACACCTTC
CASSPPGGSYGYTF
>TRBD2|TRBV28|TRBJ2-7|many
TGTGCCAGCAGTTCGCCGGGACTAGCGGGAGCCCTCCCCTACGAGCAGTACTTC
CASSSPGLAGALPYEQYF
>-|TRBV30|TRBJ2-4|few
TGTGCCTGGAGTGTACCACGAGCGGGAGCCAAAAACATTCAGTACTTC
CAWSVPRAGAKNIQYF